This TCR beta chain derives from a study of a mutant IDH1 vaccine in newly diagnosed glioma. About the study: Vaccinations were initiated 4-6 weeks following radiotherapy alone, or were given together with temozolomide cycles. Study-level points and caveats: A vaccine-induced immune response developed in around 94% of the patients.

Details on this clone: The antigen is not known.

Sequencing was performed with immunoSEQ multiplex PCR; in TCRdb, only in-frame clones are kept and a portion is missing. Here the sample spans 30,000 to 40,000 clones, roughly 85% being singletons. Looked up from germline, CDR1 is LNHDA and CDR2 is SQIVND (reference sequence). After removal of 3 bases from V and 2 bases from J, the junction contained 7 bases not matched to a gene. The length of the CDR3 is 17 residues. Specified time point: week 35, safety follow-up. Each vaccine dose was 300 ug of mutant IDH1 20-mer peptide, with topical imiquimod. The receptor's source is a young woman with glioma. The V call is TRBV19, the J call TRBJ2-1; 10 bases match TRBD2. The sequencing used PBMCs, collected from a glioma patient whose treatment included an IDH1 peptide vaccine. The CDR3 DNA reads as TGTGCCAGTAGTATGAGTTTTAGCGGGAGGCCCTACAATGAGCAGTTCTTC. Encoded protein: CASSMSFSGRPYNEQFF.